What follows is one TCR beta chain and its context. Its cognate antigen is unknown. The CDR3 is 17 amino acids. The V gene's germline CDR1 is MGHRA and CDR2 YSYEKL. With 1 base removed from V and 2 bases from J, the gap between germline ends came to 18 bases. Libraries were prepared by immunoSEQ multiplex PCR; TCRdb keeps only in-frame clonotypes and omits some of them. The table has under 140,000 clones, approximately 94% seen once. This specimen belongs to a study of T cell responses to AZD1222 COVID-19 vaccine. Broader study findings: A mostly white British donor set with more females was recruited, and clonal diversity was possibly underestimated. Baseline seropositivity characterized only 5 to 7 AZD1222 recipients. Increases in Spike-specific TCR breadth and depth were seen after two AZD1222 doses.

Pooled in the analysis were second doses at about 4 or about 12 weeks. The J gene is TRBJ2-7, the V gene TRBV4-1; tentatively, D is TRBD2 (6 bases). The starting material was peripheral blood, obtained 28 days after the second AZD1222 dose. The source of this sequence is an adult who received the AZD1222 COVID-19 vaccine. This CDR3 reads CASSQVPYAGTPYEQYF. The DNA of the CDR3 is TGCGCCAGCAGCCAAGTCCCGTATGCGGGAACCCCCTACGAGCAGTACTTC.